This T cell receptor (beta chain) was documented in a study of cytomegalovirus exposure and HLA in healthy donors. Study-level information: Earlier sequencing of 150 million to 200 million T cells yielded 100 million to 140 million unique TCR beta sequences.

Primers for the PCR totalled 60 Vbeta and 13 Jbeta. Libraries were prepared by immunoSEQ multiplex PCR; TCRdb keeps only in-frame clonotypes and omits some of them. The data contain 150,000 to 180,000 clones, 75% to 85% of them seen just once; the ten biggest clones take up 5.6%. This CDR3 contains 15 residues. The germline gives CDR1 SGHRS, CDR2 YFSETQ. The V gene lost 0 bases and the J gene lost 8 bases, with 15 bases spanning the gap. The V and J genes are TRBV5-1 and TRBJ1-5; possible D gene TRBD1, 6 bases. This sequence originates from a woman aged 35 to 49 in good health and CMV-seropositive. Sequencing was performed on PBMCs. CDR3 DNA: TGCGCCAGCAGCTTGGGAGGGGTTTCAGGGGAGCCCCAGCATTTT. It specifies CASSLGGVSGEPQHF.